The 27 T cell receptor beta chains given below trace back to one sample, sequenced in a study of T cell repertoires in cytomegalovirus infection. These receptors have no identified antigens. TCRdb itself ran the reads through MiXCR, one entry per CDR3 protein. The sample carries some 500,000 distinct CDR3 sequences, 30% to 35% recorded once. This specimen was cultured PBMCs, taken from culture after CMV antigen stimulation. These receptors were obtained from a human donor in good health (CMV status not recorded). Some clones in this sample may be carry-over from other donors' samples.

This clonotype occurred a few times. CDR3 sequence: CSVDQSRMGTDTQYF. DNA of the CDR3: TGCAGCGTTGACCAGTCCCGGATGGGGACAGATACGCAGTATTTT. The rearrangement uses TRBV29-1 and TRBJ2-3; D unclear. V was pared by 3 bases and J by 3 bases, with 16 bases between. This CDR3 is built from 15 residues. CDR1 and CDR2 (germline): SQVTM, ANQGSEA.

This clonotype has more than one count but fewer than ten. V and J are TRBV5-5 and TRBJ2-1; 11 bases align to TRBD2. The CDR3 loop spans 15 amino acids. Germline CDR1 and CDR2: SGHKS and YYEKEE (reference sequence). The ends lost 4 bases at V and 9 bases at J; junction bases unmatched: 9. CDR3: CASSPRLAGTREQFF. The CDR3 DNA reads TGTGCCAGCAGCCCTAGACTAGCGGGAACCCGTGAGCAGTTCTTC.

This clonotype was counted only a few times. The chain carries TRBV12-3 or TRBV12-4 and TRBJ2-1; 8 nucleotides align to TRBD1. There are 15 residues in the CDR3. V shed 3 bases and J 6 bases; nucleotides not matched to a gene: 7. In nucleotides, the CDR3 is TGTGCCAGCAGTTTTTCGGACAGGGACGTCAATGAGCAGTTCTTC. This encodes CASSFSDRDVNEQFF.

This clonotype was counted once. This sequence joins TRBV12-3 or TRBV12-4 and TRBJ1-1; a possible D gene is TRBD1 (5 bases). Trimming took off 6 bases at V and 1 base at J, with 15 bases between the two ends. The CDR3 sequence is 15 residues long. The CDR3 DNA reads TGTGCCAGCAGCCCCAATGGGCAGGGGAACACTGAAGCTTTCTTT. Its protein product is CASSPNGQGNTEAFF.

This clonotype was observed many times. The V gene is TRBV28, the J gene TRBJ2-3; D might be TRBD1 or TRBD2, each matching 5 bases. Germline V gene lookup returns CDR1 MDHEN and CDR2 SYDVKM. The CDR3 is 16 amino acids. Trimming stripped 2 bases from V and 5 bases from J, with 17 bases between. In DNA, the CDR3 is TGTGCCAGCAGTTTAAGAGATAGCCGGGACGTAGATACGCAGTATTTT. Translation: CASSLRDSRDVDTQYF.

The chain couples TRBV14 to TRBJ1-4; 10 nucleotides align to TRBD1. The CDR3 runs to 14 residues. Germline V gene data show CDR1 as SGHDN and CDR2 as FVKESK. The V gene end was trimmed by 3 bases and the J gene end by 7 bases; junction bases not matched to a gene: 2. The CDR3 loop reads CASSHWTGGEKLFF. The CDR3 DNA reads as TGTGCCAGCAGCCACTGGACAGGGGGTGAAAAACTGTTTTTT. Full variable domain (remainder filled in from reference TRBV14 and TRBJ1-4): EAGVTQFPSHSVIEKGQTVTLRCDPISGHDNLYWYRRVMGKEIKFLLHFVKESKQDESGMPNNRFLAERTGGTYSTLKVQPAELEDSGVYFCASSHWTGGEKLFFGSGTQLSVL.

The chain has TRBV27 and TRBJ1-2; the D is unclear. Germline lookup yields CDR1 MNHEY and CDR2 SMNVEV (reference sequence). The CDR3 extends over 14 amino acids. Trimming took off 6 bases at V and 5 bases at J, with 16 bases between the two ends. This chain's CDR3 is CASSRLIPGYGYTF. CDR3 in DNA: TGTGCCAGCAGCCGACTTATACCTGGATATGGCTACACCTTC.

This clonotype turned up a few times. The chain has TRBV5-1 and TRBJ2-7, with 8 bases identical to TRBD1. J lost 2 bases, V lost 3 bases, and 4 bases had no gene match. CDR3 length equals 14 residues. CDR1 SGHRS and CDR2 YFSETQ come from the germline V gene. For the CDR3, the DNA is TGCGCCAGCAGCTCCCCGACAGGGGCCTACGAGCAGTACTTC. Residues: CASSSPTGAYEQYF.

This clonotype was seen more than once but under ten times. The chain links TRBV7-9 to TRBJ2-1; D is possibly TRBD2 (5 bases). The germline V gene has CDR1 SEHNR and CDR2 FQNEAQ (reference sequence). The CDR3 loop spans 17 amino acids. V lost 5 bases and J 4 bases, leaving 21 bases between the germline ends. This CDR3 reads CASSLRGSQSAYNEQFF. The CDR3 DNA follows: TGTGCCAGCAGCCTTCGAGGGAGCCAATCGGCTTACAATGAGCAGTTCTTC.

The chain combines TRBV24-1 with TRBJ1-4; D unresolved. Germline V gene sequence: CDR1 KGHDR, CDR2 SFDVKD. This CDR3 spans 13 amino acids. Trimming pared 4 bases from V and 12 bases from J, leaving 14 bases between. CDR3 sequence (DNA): TGTGCCACCAGTGACCCGAATAATGTGGAACTGTTTTTT. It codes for CATSDPNNVELFF.

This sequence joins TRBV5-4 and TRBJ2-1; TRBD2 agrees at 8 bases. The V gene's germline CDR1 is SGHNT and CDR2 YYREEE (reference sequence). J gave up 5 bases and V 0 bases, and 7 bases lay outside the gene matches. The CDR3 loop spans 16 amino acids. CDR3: CASSLAGLAGHNEQFF. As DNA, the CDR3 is TGTGCCAGCAGCTTGGCCGGGCTAGCGGGCCACAATGAGCAGTTCTTC.

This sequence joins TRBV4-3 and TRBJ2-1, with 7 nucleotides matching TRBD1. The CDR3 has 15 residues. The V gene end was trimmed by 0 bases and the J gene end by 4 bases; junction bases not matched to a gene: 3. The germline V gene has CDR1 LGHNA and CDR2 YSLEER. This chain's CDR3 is CASSQEQGTYNEQFF. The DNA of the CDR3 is TGCGCCAGCAGCCAAGAACAGGGGACGTACAATGAGCAGTTCTTC.

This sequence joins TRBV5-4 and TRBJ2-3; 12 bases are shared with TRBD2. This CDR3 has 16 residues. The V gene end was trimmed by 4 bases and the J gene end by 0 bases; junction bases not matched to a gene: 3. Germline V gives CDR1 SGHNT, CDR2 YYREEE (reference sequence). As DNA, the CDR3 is TGTGCCAGCAGCCCCGGACTAGCGGGGAGCACAGATACGCAGTATTTT. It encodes CASSPGLAGSTDTQYF.

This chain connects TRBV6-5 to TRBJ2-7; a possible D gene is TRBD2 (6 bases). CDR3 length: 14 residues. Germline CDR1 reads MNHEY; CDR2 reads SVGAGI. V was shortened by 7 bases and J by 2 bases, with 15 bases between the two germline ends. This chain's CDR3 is CASKEGVGTYEQYV. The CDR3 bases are TGTGCCAGCAAGGAGGGAGTGGGAACCTACGAGCAGTACGTC.

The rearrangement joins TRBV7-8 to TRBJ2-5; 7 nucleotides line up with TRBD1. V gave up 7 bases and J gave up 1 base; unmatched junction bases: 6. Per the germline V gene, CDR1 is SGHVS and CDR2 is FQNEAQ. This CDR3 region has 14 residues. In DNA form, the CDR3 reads TGTGCCAGCACCCCCGGGACAGTCCAAGAGACCCAGTACTTC. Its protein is CASTPGTVQETQYF.

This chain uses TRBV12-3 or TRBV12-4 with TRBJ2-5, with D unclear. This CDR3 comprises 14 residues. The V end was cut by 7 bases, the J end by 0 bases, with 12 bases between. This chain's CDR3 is CASKDGQYQETQYF. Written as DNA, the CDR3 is TGTGCCAGCAAAGATGGGCAGTACCAAGAGACCCAGTACTTC.

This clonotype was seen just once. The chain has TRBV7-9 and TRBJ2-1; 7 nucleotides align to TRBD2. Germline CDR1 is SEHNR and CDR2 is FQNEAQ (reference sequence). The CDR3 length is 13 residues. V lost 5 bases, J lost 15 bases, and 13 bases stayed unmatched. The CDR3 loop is CASSTGGTTDRFF. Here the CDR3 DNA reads TGTGCCAGCAGCACCGGGGGGACTACCGACCGGTTCTTC.

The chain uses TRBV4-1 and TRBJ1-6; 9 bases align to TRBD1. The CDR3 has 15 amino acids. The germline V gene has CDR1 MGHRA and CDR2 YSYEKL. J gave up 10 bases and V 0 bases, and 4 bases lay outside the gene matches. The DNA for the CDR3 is TGCGCCAGCAGCCAAGAGGGACAGGGTCGGTCACCCCTCCACTTT. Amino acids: CASSQEGQGRSPLHF.

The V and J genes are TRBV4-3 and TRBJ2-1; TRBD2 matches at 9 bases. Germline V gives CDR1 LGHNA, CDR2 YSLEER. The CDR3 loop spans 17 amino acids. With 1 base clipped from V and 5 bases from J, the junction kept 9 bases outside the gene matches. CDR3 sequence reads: CASSQGPTSGIHNEQFF. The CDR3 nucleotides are TGCGCCAGCAGCCAAGGGCCGACTAGCGGCATACACAATGAGCAGTTCTTC.

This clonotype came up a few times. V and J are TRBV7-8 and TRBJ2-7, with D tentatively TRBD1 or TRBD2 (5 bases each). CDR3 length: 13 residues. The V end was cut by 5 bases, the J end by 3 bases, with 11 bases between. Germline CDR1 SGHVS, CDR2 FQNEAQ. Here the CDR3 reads CASSLGTIYEQYF. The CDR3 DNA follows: TGTGCCAGCAGCCTAGGGACCATCTACGAGCAGTACTTC.

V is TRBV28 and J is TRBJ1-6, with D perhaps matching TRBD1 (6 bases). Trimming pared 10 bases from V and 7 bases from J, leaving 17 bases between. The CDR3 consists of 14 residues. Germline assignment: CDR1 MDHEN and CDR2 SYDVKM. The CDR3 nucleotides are TGTGCCACCATCAGCAGGGGATTGAATTCACCCCTCCACTTT. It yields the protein CATISRGLNSPLHF. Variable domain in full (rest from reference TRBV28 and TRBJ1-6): DVKVTQSSRYLVKRTGEKVFLECVQDMDHENMFWYRQDPGLGLRLIYFSYDVKMKEKGDIPEGYSVSREKKERFSLILESASTNQTSMYLCATISRGLNSPLHFGNGTRLTVT.

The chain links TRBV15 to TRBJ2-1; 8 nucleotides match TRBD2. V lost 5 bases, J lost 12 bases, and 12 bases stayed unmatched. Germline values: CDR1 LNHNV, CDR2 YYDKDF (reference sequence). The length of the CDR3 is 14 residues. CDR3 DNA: TGTGCCACCAGCTCCAGCGGGAGCGCCCATGGGCAGTTCTTC. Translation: CATSSSGSAHGQFF.

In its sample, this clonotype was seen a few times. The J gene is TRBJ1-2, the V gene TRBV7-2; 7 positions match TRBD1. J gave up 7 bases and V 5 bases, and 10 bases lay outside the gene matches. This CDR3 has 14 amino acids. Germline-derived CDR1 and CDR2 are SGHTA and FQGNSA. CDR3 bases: TGTGCCAGCAGCCCTACCCTGACAGGGACTGGCTACACCTTC. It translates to CASSPTLTGTGYTF. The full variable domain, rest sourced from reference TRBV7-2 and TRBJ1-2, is GAGVSQSPSNKVTEKGKDVELRCDPISGHTALYWYRQSLGQGLEFLIYFQGNSAPDKSGLPSDRFSAERTGGSVSTLTIQRTQQEDSAVYLCASSPTLTGTGYTFGSGTRLTVV.

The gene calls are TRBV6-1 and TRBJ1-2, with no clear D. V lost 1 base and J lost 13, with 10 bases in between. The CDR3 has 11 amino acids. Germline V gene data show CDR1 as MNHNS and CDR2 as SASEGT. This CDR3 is CASSEGGGGTF. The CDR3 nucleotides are TGTGCCAGCAGTGAAGGAGGCGGTGGCACCTTC.

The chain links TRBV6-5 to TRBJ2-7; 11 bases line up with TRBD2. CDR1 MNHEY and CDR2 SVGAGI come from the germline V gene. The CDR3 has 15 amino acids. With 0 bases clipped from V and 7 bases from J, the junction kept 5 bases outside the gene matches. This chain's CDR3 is CASSYSRLAGQEQYF. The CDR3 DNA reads TGTGCCAGCAGTTACTCGAGACTAGCGGGACAGGAGCAGTACTTC.

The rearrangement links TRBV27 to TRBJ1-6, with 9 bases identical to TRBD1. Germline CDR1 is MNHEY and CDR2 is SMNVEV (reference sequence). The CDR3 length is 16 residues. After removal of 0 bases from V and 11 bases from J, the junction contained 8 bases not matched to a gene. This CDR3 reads CASSLSSGTGFAPLHF. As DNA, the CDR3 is TGTGCCAGCAGTTTATCGAGCGGGACAGGGTTTGCACCCCTCCACTTT.

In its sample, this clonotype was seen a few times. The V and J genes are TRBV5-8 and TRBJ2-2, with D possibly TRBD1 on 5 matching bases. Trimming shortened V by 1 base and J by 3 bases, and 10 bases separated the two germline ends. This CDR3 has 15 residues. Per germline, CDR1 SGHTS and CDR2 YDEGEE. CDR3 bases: TGTGCCAGCAGCTTGTGGAAGGGGTACACCGGGGAGCTGTTTTTT. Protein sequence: CASSLWKGYTGELFF.